This TCR beta chain derives from a study of blood T cell repertoires in COVID-19. There are 17 residues in the CDR3. V lost 5 bases to trimming and J lost 4 bases, with 20 bases between them. Germline values: CDR1 LNHDA, CDR2 SQIVND (reference sequence). Profiling relied on immunoSEQ multiplex PCR, and the TCRdb table lists in-frame clones only, not all of them. The data hold fewer than 400,000 clones, with around nine tenths observed a single time. This TCR derives from a woman aged 45 to 65 who had recovered from COVID-19. This chain links TRBV19 with TRBJ1-4, with a tentative D call TRBD1 (5 bases). The sequenced sample was PBMCs or T cells enriched from blood (not recorded which). This CDR3 is CASSPFMAGPGNEKLFF. The CDR3 coding sequence is TGTGCCAGTAGTCCCTTCATGGCAGGGCCTGGTAATGAAAAACTGTTTTTT.